These 14 T cell receptor beta chains share one sample of origin, sequenced in a study of response to subunit inactivated influenza vaccine. Using its own MiXCR run on the RT-PCR reads, TCRdb lists one record per CDR3 protein. This sample has 550,000 to 800,000 distinct CDR3 sequences, with approximately 15% found just once. The source material was PBMCs from blood, sampled 14 to 15 days before vaccination. The source of these receptors is a man in his forties or fifties who received an inactivated influenza vaccine.

The CDR3 nucleotides read TGTGCCAGCAGCTTATTGGGTACTAGCGGGACAGATACGCAGTATTTT. It codes for CASSLLGTSGTDTQYF. The V and J genes are TRBV7-8 and TRBJ2-3; 9 bases fit TRBD2. The CDR3 contains 16 residues. Losses at the gene ends were 2 bases for V and 3 bases for J; bases not matched to a gene: 6. From germline, CDR1 is SGHVS and CDR2 FQNEAQ.

This clonotype was seen repeatedly, ten times or more. The chain couples TRBV7-3 to TRBJ2-1; no definite D call. The CDR3 sequence is 15 residues long. The germline V and J ends were trimmed by 1 base and 9 bases, with 16 bases remaining between them. Germline V gives CDR1 SGHTA, CDR2 FQGTGA. The CDR3 reads CASSLSGDAVSEQFF. CDR3 nucleotides: TGTGCCAGCAGCTTAAGTGGCGATGCAGTTAGTGAGCAGTTCTTC. The variable domain in full, with the rest retrieved from reference TRBV7-3 and TRBJ2-1, is GAGVSQTPSNKVTEKGKYVELRCDPISGHTALYWYRQSLGQGPEFLIYFQGTGAADDSGLPNDRFFAVRPEGSVSTLKIQRTERGDSAVYLCASSLSGDAVSEQFFGPGTRLTVL.

This chain connects TRBV20-1 to TRBJ1-2, with a weak D call TRBD1 (5 bases). The CDR3 runs to 14 residues. Germline V gives CDR1 DFQATT, CDR2 SNEGSKA (reference sequence). V lost 3 bases, J lost 4 bases, and 15 bases lay in between. CDR3 protein: CSARGSGEAYGYTF. CDR3 nucleotide sequence: TGCAGTGCTAGGGGCTCGGGGGAGGCCTATGGCTACACCTTC.

This clonotype was seen a few times. This chain uses TRBV7-2 with TRBJ1-3, with 10 bases fitting TRBD1. V shed 2 bases and J 0 bases; nucleotides not matched to a gene: 1. The CDR3 has 16 residues. Germline V gene data show CDR1 as SGHTA and CDR2 as FQGNSA. The CDR3 DNA follows: TGTGCCAGCAGCTTAAGGACAGGGGGCTCTGGAAACACCATATATTTT. This codes for CASSLRTGGSGNTIYF.

V gene TRBV7-2 combines with J gene TRBJ2-2, with a weak D call TRBD1 (5 bases). The CDR3 contains 16 residues. CDR1 is SGHTA, CDR2 FQGNSA, per germline. The V gene lost 0 bases and the J gene lost 6 bases, with 14 bases spanning the gap. CDR3 in DNA: TGTGCCAGCAGCTTAGCAGGGGCGCGGACCTCCGGGGAGCTGTTTTTT. It yields the protein CASSLAGARTSGELFF.

This clonotype has just a few counts. The rearrangement uses TRBV7-2 and TRBJ1-2, with D possibly matching TRBD1 (5 bases). Germline V lookup: CDR1 SGHTA, CDR2 FQGNSA. The CDR3 is 15 residues long. Trimming stripped 2 bases from V and 1 base from J, with 11 bases between. CDR3 in amino acids: CASSLIGGVNYGYTF. The CDR3 DNA reads TGTGCCAGCAGCTTAATAGGAGGGGTTAACTATGGCTACACCTTC.

This chain joins TRBV7-9 and TRBJ2-7; 7 bases are shared with TRBD1. There are 15 residues in the CDR3. V lost 5 bases and J lost 1; bases outside the gene matches: 8. CDR1 SEHNR and CDR2 FQNEAQ come from the germline V gene (reference sequence). For the CDR3, the DNA is TGTGCCAGCAGCCCCCGACAGGGAGCTTCCTACGAGCAGTACTTC. Protein product: CASSPRQGASYEQYF. Combining the CDR3 with reference TRBV7-9 and TRBJ2-7 gives the whole variable domain DTGVSQNPRHKITKRGQNVTFRCDPISEHNRLYWYRQTLGQGPEFLTYFQNEAQLEKSRLLSDRFSAERPKGSFSTLEIQRTEQGDSAMYLCASSPRQGASYEQYFGPGTRLTVT.

This clonotype was counted only a few times. The chain is built from TRBV6-2 or TRBV6-3 and TRBJ1-2; D gene ambiguous. The V gene lost 10 bases and the J gene lost 4 bases, with 16 bases spanning the gap. The germline gives CDR1 MNHEY, CDR2 SVGEGT. The CDR3 is made up of 13 amino acids. The CDR3 region has the DNA TGTGCCACAGGCCGGACCGAGGGCTATGGCTACACCTTC. Amino acid sequence: CATGRTEGYGYTF.

This clonotype was recorded many times. This CDR3 is CASIYPVTGGPNEQFF. The CDR3 bases are TGTGCCAGCATTTACCCGGTGACGGGGGGACCAAATGAGCAGTTCTTC. This chain connects TRBV12-3 or TRBV12-4 to TRBJ2-1; 7 bases fit TRBD2. The V and J ends lost 7 bases and 7 bases, in that order; junction bases with no gene match: 16. The CDR3 spans 16 residues.

The table lists this clonotype with a few counts. The chain carries TRBV20-1 and TRBJ2-2; D is perhaps TRBD1 (5 bases). V dropped 3 bases and J dropped 2 bases, with 10 bases sitting between them. This CDR3 has 14 residues. Germline V CDR1 and CDR2: DFQATT, SNEGSKA (reference sequence). The CDR3 here is CSARGQINTGELFF. CDR3 nucleotide sequence: TGCAGTGCTAGGGGGCAGATTAACACCGGGGAGCTGTTTTTT.

The table lists this clonotype with a few counts. The genes are TRBV29-1 and TRBJ1-6; TRBD1 aligns across 9 bases. The CDR3 covers 14 residues. CDR1 SQVTM and CDR2 ANQGSEA come from the germline V gene. V lost 6 bases, J lost 7 bases, and 7 bases stayed unmatched. CDR3 bases: TGCAGCGTCGCAGCCGGGACAGGGAATTCACCCCTCCACTTT. Its protein is CSVAAGTGNSPLHF.

This chain links TRBV6-2 or TRBV6-3 with TRBJ2-7; maybe TRBD2 (6 bases). From germline, CDR1 is MNHEY and CDR2 SVGEGT. This CDR3 is 17 amino acids long. Deletions cut 0 bases from V and 0 bases from J, with 15 bases between. The CDR3 is CASSYSGGWGPSYEQYF. The CDR3 region has the DNA TGTGCCAGCAGTTACTCGGGGGGATGGGGACCCTCCTACGAGCAGTACTTC.

This clonotype was seen many times. V is TRBV4-1 and J is TRBJ2-5, with 9 bases fitting TRBD1. The CDR3 is 15 amino acids. V lost 4 bases, J lost 5 bases, and 8 bases stayed unmatched. The germline V gene has CDR1 MGHRA and CDR2 YSYEKL. In DNA form, the CDR3 reads TGCGCCAGCAGCCTCCAGACAGGGGGTGGTGAGACCCAGTACTTC. Translation gives CASSLQTGGGETQYF.

The chain joins TRBV18 to TRBJ1-2, with D unresolved. Between the trimmed V and J ends, which lost 0 bases and 2 bases, there was a span of 13 bases. The CDR3 spans 16 residues. Germline CDR1 KGHSH, CDR2 LQKENI. The CDR3 nucleotides read TGTGCCAGCTCACCACCGGGAGGGTGGAGCAACTATGGCTACACCTTC. Its translation is CASSPPGGWSNYGYTF.